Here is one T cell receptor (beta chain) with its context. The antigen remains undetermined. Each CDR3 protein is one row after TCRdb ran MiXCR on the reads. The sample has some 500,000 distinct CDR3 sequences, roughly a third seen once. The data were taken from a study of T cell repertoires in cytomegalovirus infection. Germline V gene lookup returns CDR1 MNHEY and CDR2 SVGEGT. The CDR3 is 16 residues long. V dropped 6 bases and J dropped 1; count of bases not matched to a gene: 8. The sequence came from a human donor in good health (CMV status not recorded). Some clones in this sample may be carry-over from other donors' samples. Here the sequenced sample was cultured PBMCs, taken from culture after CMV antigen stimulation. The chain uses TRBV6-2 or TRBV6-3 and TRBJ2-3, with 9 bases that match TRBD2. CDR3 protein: CASRSLIAGGTDTQYF. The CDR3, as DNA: TGTGCCAGCAGGTCACTCATAGCGGGAGGCACAGATACGCAGTATTTT.